These T cell receptor beta chains were read from a single sample in a study of blood T cell repertoires in COVID-19. Libraries were prepared by immunoSEQ multiplex PCR; TCRdb keeps only in-frame clonotypes and omits some of them. The sample records approximately 57,000 clones, over 75% being singletons. The sequencing input was peripheral blood. The receptors stem from a man aged 35-49 years with active COVID-19. CDR3s include the opening cysteine and the closing phenylalanine or tryptophan. The D gene is left open where the match is weak. Only part of the rows carry a size: once, few, many, or a class if the clone is expanded.

len	abundance	d_gene	v_gene	j_gene	CDR3aa	CDR3nt
12	-	-	TRBV2	TRBJ2-1	CASSPRRGEQFF	TGTGCCAGCAGCCCCCGGAGGGGTGAGCAGTTCTTC
13	-	-	TRBV27	TRBJ1-2	CASSLSLNYGYTF	TGTGCCAGCAGTTTATCACTTAACTATGGCTACACCTTC
17	-	TRBD1	TRBV6-1	TRBJ1-3	CASSEGPTGGTGNTIYF	TGTGCCAGCAGTGAAGGCCCGACAGGGGGTACTGGAAACACCATATATTTT
15	-	TRBD2	TRBV5-1	TRBJ2-3	CASSLTSADTDTQYF	TGCGCCAGCAGCCTGACTAGCGCCGACACAGATACGCAGTATTTT
14	-	-	TRBV5-1	TRBJ2-6	CASTAPSGANVLTF	TGCGCCAGCACAGCGCCCTCTGGGGCCAACGTCCTGACTTTC
15	-	TRBD1	TRBV18	TRBJ1-1	CASSLADRFNTEAFF	TGTGCCAGCTCACTTGCGGACAGGTTCAACACTGAAGCTTTCTTT
17	-	TRBD2	TRBV25-1	TRBJ2-5	CASSDVGVGGPGETQYF	TGTGCCAGCAGTGACGTCGGTGTGGGAGGGCCGGGGGAGACCCAGTACTTC
14	-	TRBD1	TRBV7-8	TRBJ2-7	CASSLVTGDYEQYF	TGTGCCAGCAGCTTAGTGACAGGGGATTACGAGCAGTACTTC
15	-	TRBD1	TRBV6-5	TRBJ2-1	CASSYSPDRDDEQFF	TGTGCCAGCAGTTACTCGCCGGACAGGGACGATGAGCAGTTCTTC
12	-	-	TRBV5-8	TRBJ1-1	CASSLLQIEAFF	TGTGCCAGCAGCTTGCTTCAGATTGAAGCTTTCTTT
15	-	-	TRBV5-4	TRBJ1-2	CASSTSGIRDYGYTF	TGTGCCAGCAGCACCTCAGGGATTCGGGACTATGGCTACACCTTC
12	-	-	TRBV19	TRBJ2-7	CASSMNGYEQYF	TGTGCCAGTAGTATGAACGGCTACGAGCAGTACTTC
16	-	TRBD2	TRBV19	TRBJ2-2	CASSIGREGGTGELFF	TGTGCCAGTAGTATCGGACGGGAGGGGGGCACCGGGGAGCTGTTTTTT
17	-	TRBD2	TRBV4-1	TRBJ2-1	CASSLRGSGGSYNEQFF	TGCGCCAGCAGCCTCAGAGGTAGCGGGGGTTCCTACAATGAGCAGTTCTTC
15	-	TRBD1	TRBV11-2	TRBJ1-3	CASSYLQGAGNTIYF	TGTGCCAGCAGTTACCTTCAGGGGGCAGGAAACACCATATATTTT
15	-	-	TRBV9	TRBJ2-5	CASSVAAAGQETQYF	TGTGCCAGCAGCGTAGCAGCGGCGGGCCAAGAGACCCAGTACTTC
16	-	TRBD2	TRBV9	TRBJ2-1	CASSASGRAPEGEQFF	TGTGCCAGCAGCGCCAGCGGGAGGGCCCCTGAGGGTGAGCAGTTCTTC
13	-	-	TRBV6-1	TRBJ1-2	CASSEATGYGYTF	TGTGCCAGCAGTGAGGCGACGGGCTATGGCTACACCTTC
15	-	TRBD1	TRBV30	TRBJ2-7	CAWSRDRGTSYEQYF	TGTGCCTGGAGTAGGGACAGGGGGACTTCCTACGAGCAGTACTTC
16	-	-	TRBV11-2	TRBJ2-1	CASSALASSSYNEQFF	TGTGCCAGCAGCGCCCTAGCGTCGAGCTCCTACAATGAGCAGTTCTTC
15	-	-	TRBV5-1	TRBJ2-7	CASSLGALLPYEQYF	TGCGCCAGCAGCTTGGGGGCCCTCTTACCCTACGAGCAGTACTTC
14	-	-	TRBV19	TRBJ1-6	CASSSVTALSPLHF	TGTGCCAGTAGCTCGGTGACAGCACTTTCACCCCTCCACTTT
14	-	TRBD2	TRBV5-5	TRBJ2-1	CASSSGLADNEQFF	TGTGCCAGCAGCTCCGGACTAGCGGACAATGAGCAGTTCTTC
12	few	-	TRBV3-1/TRBV3-2	TRBJ1-1	CASSQYGAEAFF	TGTGCCAGCAGCCAATACGGGGCTGAAGCTTTCTTT
14	-	-	TRBV2	TRBJ2-7	CASSEGDLEYEQYF	TGTGCCAGCAGTGAGGGGGACTTAGAATACGAGCAGTACTTC
14	few	-	TRBV27	TRBJ2-2	CASKPRTNTGELFF	TGTGCCAGCAAGCCCAGGACGAACACCGGGGAGCTGTTTTTT
15	-	-	TRBV7-7	TRBJ1-3	CASSPRGGAGNTIYF	TGTGCCAGCAGCCCGCGGGGGGGTGCTGGAAACACCATATATTTT
13	-	-	TRBV10-2	TRBJ1-6	CASNRGPDSPLHF	TGCGCCAGCAACCGCGGGCCGGATTCACCCCTCCACTTT
15	-	TRBD1	TRBV19	TRBJ2-7	CASSIVGQGEYEQYF	TGTGCCAGTAGTATAGTGGGACAGGGGGAATACGAGCAGTACTTC
13	-	-	TRBV7-8	TRBJ2-1	CASSLGYFPEQFF	TGTGCCAGCAGCTTAGGGTACTTTCCGGAGCAGTTCTTC
13	few	-	TRBV2	TRBJ1-5	CASSEGRRQPQHF	TGTGCCAGCAGTGAAGGGAGGCGTCAGCCCCAGCATTTT
18	-	TRBD1	TRBV7-7	TRBJ2-2	CASSLGRDRADGTGELFF	TGTGCCAGCAGCTTAGGTCGGGACAGGGCGGATGGCACCGGGGAGCTGTTTTTT
14	-	-	TRBV27	TRBJ2-7	CASSHRGQGDEQYF	TGTGCCAGCAGTCACCGTGGGCAGGGCGACGAGCAGTACTTC
17	-	TRBD2	TRBV6-1	TRBJ2-1	CASSAPSGAGVLGEQFF	TGTGCCAGCAGTGCGCCCTCCGGGGCGGGAGTATTAGGTGAGCAGTTCTTC
15	-	-	TRBV11-3	TRBJ1-1	CASSLRGSGPTEAFF	TGTGCCAGCAGCTTAAGAGGGAGTGGCCCCACTGAAGCTTTCTTT
14	-	-	TRBV9	TRBJ1-1	CASSVGTANTEAFF	TGTGCCAGCAGCGTAGGAACAGCGAACACTGAAGCTTTCTTT
14	-	-	TRBV9	TRBJ1-3	CASSVSHSGNTIYF	TGTGCCAGCAGCGTTTCCCACTCTGGAAACACCATATATTTT
16	-	TRBD2	TRBV28	TRBJ2-1	CASSQPGLAGGNEQFF	TGTGCCAGCAGCCAACCGGGACTAGCGGGAGGAAATGAGCAGTTCTTC
17	-	-	TRBV4-1	TRBJ2-1	CASSQQTTRRMRNEQFF	TGCGCCAGCAGCCAACAAACGACCCGCCGCATGAGGAATGAGCAGTTCTTC
16	-	-	TRBV5-1	TRBJ2-1	CASSLEAVTNYNEQFF	TGCGCCAGCAGCTTGGAGGCAGTGACAAACTACAATGAGCAGTTCTTC
13	-	TRBD1	TRBV19	TRBJ2-4	CASSGTGQFIQYF	TGTGCCAGTTCCGGGACAGGGCAATTCATTCAGTACTTC
16	once	TRBD1	TRBV28	TRBJ1-2	CASGVTGQGASYGYTF	TGTGCCAGCGGCGTCACGGGACAGGGGGCGAGCTATGGCTACACCTTC
13	-	-	TRBV6-2/TRBV6-3	TRBJ1-2	CASSSTGRYGYTF	TGTGCCAGCAGTTCGACAGGCCGATATGGCTACACCTTC
15	few	TRBD1	TRBV6-5	TRBJ2-7	CASSYSGDRGYEQYF	TGTGCCAGCAGTTACTCAGGGGACAGGGGCTACGAGCAGTACTTC
13	few	-	TRBV29-1	TRBJ1-1	CSVRQLMNTEAFF	TGCAGCGTACGACAGTTAATGAACACTGAAGCTTTCTTT